The 27 T cell receptor beta chains listed next were all sequenced from one sample in a study of cytomegalovirus exposure and HLA in healthy donors. The PCR used 60 Vbeta and 13 Jbeta primers. The table came from immunoSEQ multiplex PCR; TCRdb's copy has only in-frame clones and leaves some out. The sample has approximately 120,000 clones; approximately 80% are singletons. The sample was PBMCs. The receptors here all came from a man between 50 and 59 years old in good health and CMV-seronegative.

The chain joins TRBV19 to TRBJ2-7, with D maybe TRBD2 (7 bases). This CDR3 is built from 15 residues. The ends were cut back, 3 bases at V and 5 bases at J, with 17 bases in the middle. From germline, CDR1 is LNHDA and CDR2 SQIVND (reference sequence). CDR3 sequence: CASSIGGGRWDEQYF. The CDR3 DNA reads TGTGCCAGTAGTATTGGGGGGGGCAGGTGGGACGAGCAGTACTTC.

The chain is built from TRBV7-8 and TRBJ1-5; no firm D call. This CDR3 region has 12 residues. Per germline, CDR1 SGHVS and CDR2 FQNEAQ. Trimming took 1 base from V and 9 from J, leaving 7 bases between them. CDR3 residues: CASSLVDWPQHF. Here the CDR3 DNA reads TGTGCCAGCAGCTTAGTTGACTGGCCCCAGCATTTT. Complete variable domain (other parts from reference TRBV7-8 and TRBJ1-5): GAGVSQSPRYKVAKRGQDVALRCDPISGHVSLFWYQQALGQGPEFLTYFQNEAQLDKSGLPSDRFFAERPEGSVSTLKIQRTQQEDSAVYLCASSLVDWPQHFGDGTRLSIL.

V gene TRBV6-5 combines with J gene TRBJ1-6; 7 bases line up with TRBD1. With 0 bases clipped from V and 6 bases from J, the junction kept 5 bases outside the gene matches. This CDR3 has 16 residues. Germline values: CDR1 MNHEY, CDR2 SVGAGI. The CDR3 reads CASSYSKGASNSPLHF. CDR3 bases: TGTGCCAGCAGTTACTCGAAGGGGGCGAGTAATTCACCCCTCCACTTT.

The V and J genes are TRBV15 and TRBJ1-5, with D maybe TRBD1 (5 bases). The length of the CDR3 is 15 residues. Germline V gives CDR1 LNHNV, CDR2 YYDKDF (reference sequence). Trimming took 3 bases from V and 2 from J, leaving 11 bases between them. The chain's CDR3 is CATSRDKGGNQPQHF. In DNA form, the CDR3 reads TGTGCCACCAGCAGGGATAAAGGGGGCAATCAGCCCCAGCATTTT. The full variable domain, its missing parts supplied by reference TRBV15 and TRBJ1-5, is DAMVIQNPRYQVTQFGKPVTLSCSQTLNHNVMYWYQQKSSQAPKLLFHYYDKDFNNEADTPDNFQSRRPNTSFCFLDIRSPGLGDTAMYLCATSRDKGGNQPQHFGDGTRLSIL.

The chain employs TRBV7-2 and TRBJ2-7; 7 nucleotides agree with TRBD1. This CDR3 contains 15 residues. Germline V gene lookup returns CDR1 SGHTA and CDR2 FQGNSA. J gave up 6 bases and V 4 bases, and 12 bases lay outside the gene matches. The CDR3 nucleotides are TGTGCCAGCAGCTCCAGACAGGGTAGTTCTGCCGAGCAGTACTTC. This translates into CASSSRQGSSAEQYF.

The gene calls are TRBV19 and TRBJ2-2; 7 positions match TRBD1. Losses at the gene ends were 0 bases for V and 0 bases for J; bases not matched to a gene: 4. The CDR3 is 17 residues long. The V gene's germline CDR1 is LNHDA and CDR2 SQIVND (reference sequence). This CDR3 reads CASSIDHRGSNTGELFF. The CDR3, as DNA: TGTGCCAGTAGTATAGATCACAGGGGATCGAACACCGGGGAGCTGTTTTTT.

V gene TRBV5-6 combines with J gene TRBJ2-2, with 9 bases aligning to TRBD1. The CDR3 loop spans 16 amino acids. Germline loops: CDR1 SGHDT, CDR2 YYEEEE. Unmatched junction bases numbered 10, after V lost 4 bases and J lost 6 bases. The CDR3 coding sequence is TGTGCCAGCAGCAAAGTGGGGACAGGGTTTTCCGGGGAGCTGTTTTTT. This codes for CASSKVGTGFSGELFF.

A few counts support this clone. The chain recombines TRBV5-1 with TRBJ2-5; D unclear. Looked up from germline, CDR1 is SGHRS and CDR2 is YFSETQ. V was shortened by 0 bases and J by 1 base, with 7 bases between the two germline ends. This CDR3 contains 14 residues. CDR3 DNA: TGCGCCAGCAGCTTGGTGGAGACCCAAGAGACCCAGTACTTC. Translated, it gives CASSLVETQETQYF.

The V gene is TRBV7-6, the J gene TRBJ2-7; D is unresolved. This CDR3 has 16 residues. Germline V gene lookup returns CDR1 SGHVS and CDR2 FNYEAQ. Deletions cut 4 bases from V and 5 bases from J, with 21 bases between. CDR3 region: CASSSHPGRNLNEQYF. As DNA, the CDR3 is TGTGCCAGCAGCTCCCACCCCGGCAGGAATCTGAACGAGCAGTACTTC.

The rearrangement links TRBV21-1 to TRBJ1-2; TRBD1, as called in the table, went unchecked against the DNA. TRBV21-1 is noted as a pseudogene. The CDR3 sequence is 14 residues long. The CDR3 nucleotides read TGTGCCAGCAGCAAAGCGGACAGCCTCTATGGCTACACCTTC. Translated, it gives CASSKADSLYGYTF.

The chain uses TRBV5-1 and TRBJ1-4, with D hard to call. Germline V gives CDR1 SGHRS, CDR2 YFSETQ. CDR3 length: 13 residues. V was shortened by 4 bases and J by 6 bases, with 10 bases between the two germline ends. The CDR3 loop reads CASSNSPDEKLFF. The CDR3 nucleotides are TGCGCCAGCAGCAACAGCCCAGATGAAAAACTGTTTTTT. The whole variable domain, filled in from reference TRBV5-1 and TRBJ1-4, reads KAGVTQTPRYLIKTRGQQVTLSCSPISGHRSVSWYQQTPGQGLQFLFEYFSETQRNKGNFPGRFSGRQFSNSRSEMNVSTLELGDSALYLCASSNSPDEKLFFGSGTQLSVL.

The chain uses TRBV15 and TRBJ2-7, with unresolved D. The CDR3 has 16 amino acids. The V gene's germline CDR1 is LNHNV and CDR2 YYDKDF (reference sequence). Trimming took 1 base from V and 3 from J, leaving 16 bases between them. CDR3 protein: CATSRGTPLTDYEQYV. Written as DNA, the CDR3 is TGTGCCACCAGCAGAGGTACCCCTCTTACAGACTACGAGCAGTACGTC.

V gene TRBV19 combines with J gene TRBJ2-5, with TRBD2 matching over 7 bases. Germline V gene lookup returns CDR1 LNHDA and CDR2 SQIVND (reference sequence). The V and J ends lost 6 bases and 7 bases, in that order; junction bases with no gene match: 8. The CDR3 runs to 13 residues. The CDR3 DNA follows: TGTGCCAGTAGCGGACTAGGGGTCGGGACCCAGTACTTC. Translated: CASSGLGVGTQYF. The full variable domain, with the rest looked up from reference TRBV19 and TRBJ2-5, is DGGITQSPKYLFRKEGQNVTLSCEQNLNHDAMYWYRQDPGQGLRLIYYSQIVNDFQKGDIAEGYSVSREKKESFPLTVTSAQKNPTAFYLCASSGLGVGTQYFGPGTRLLVL.

This clone turned up a few times. The J gene is TRBJ2-2, the V gene TRBV9, with 9 positions matching TRBD1. This CDR3 has 14 amino acids. The J segment lost 5 bases and the V segment lost 3 bases, leaving 2 bases of the junction unmatched. Germline assignment: CDR1 SGDLS and CDR2 YYNGEE. The CDR3 reads CASSGGQGTGELFF. The DNA for the CDR3 is TGTGCCAGCAGCGGGGGACAGGGTACCGGGGAGCTGTTTTTT.

The genes are TRBV5-4 and TRBJ1-1; D is ambiguous. This CDR3 spans 15 amino acids. The V gene lost 0 bases and the J gene lost 0 bases, with 9 bases spanning the gap. CDR1 and CDR2 from the germline V gene are SGHNT and YYREEE (reference sequence). The CDR3, as DNA: TGTGCCAGCAGCTTGGAGGCGGGTATGAACACTGAAGCTTTCTTT. Amino acids: CASSLEAGMNTEAFF.

This clone has only one observation. At one end, the junction sequence differs from germline, possibly due to a read error. The V and J genes are TRBV11-2 and TRBJ2-1, with D possibly matching TRBD1 (5 bases). The CDR3 covers 12 residues. In germline, CDR1 is SGHAT, CDR2 FQNNGV. The CDR3 DNA follows: TGTGCCAGCAGACGTCTGCAGGGTACTCAGGTCTTC. This sequence encodes CASRRLQGTQVF.

As concerns this clone: Germline is not matched at one junction end, which may reflect a read error. The genes are TRBV5-1 and TRBJ1-2; no clear D gene. CDR1 and CDR2 (germline): SGHRS, YFSETQ. This CDR3 has 14 amino acids. The CDR3 bases are TGTGCCAGCAGCTTGGTGGCGGTTAACTATGGCTACACCTTC. It yields the protein CASSLVAVNYGYTF.

The rearrangement links TRBV4-1 to TRBJ2-2, with D perhaps TRBD2 (6 bases). Germline-derived CDR1 and CDR2 are MGHRA and YSYEKL. The V gene lost 0 bases and the J gene lost 0 bases, with 11 bases spanning the gap. This CDR3 spans 17 amino acids. CDR3: CASSQDLEGTNTGELFF. The CDR3 region has the DNA TGCGCCAGCAGCCAAGATCTGGAGGGTACGAACACCGGGGAGCTGTTTTTT.

The CDR3 sequence is CASSMPLAGGGEQFF. The CDR3 DNA reads TGTGCCAGTAGTATGCCTCTAGCGGGGGGCGGGGAGCAGTTCTTC. This chain links TRBV19 with TRBJ2-1; 11 nucleotides match TRBD2. The junction had 8 bases not matched to a gene; V was cut back by 3 bases and J by 10 bases. The CDR3 totals 15 residues. Germline CDR1 and CDR2: LNHDA and SQIVND (reference sequence).

The table lists this clone with a count of one. V and J are TRBV4-2 and TRBJ2-4; TRBD2 agrees at 10 bases. The CDR3 has 18 residues. From germline, CDR1 is LGHNA and CDR2 YNFKEQ. Unmatched junction bases numbered 6, after V lost 0 bases and J lost 1 base. The CDR3 protein is CASSQEVSGGLAKNIQYF. The CDR3 DNA reads TGTGCCAGCAGCCAAGAAGTTAGCGGGGGGTTGGCCAAAAACATTCAGTACTTC.

The CDR3 nucleotides are TGTGCCAGCAGCCCGCCGGACAGGCCGGAACTGTTTTTT. Amino acids: CASSPPDRPELFF. The chain recombines TRBV5-6 with TRBJ1-4; 7 bases fit TRBD1. Trimming at V came to 4 bases and at J to 12 bases, leaving 9 bases not matched to a gene. This CDR3 region has 13 residues. Germline lookup yields CDR1 SGHDT and CDR2 YYEEEE.

This chain links TRBV19 with TRBJ1-4; TRBD1 aligns across 7 bases. The germline gives CDR1 LNHDA, CDR2 SQIVND (reference sequence). With 11 bases clipped from V and 7 bases from J, the junction kept 10 bases outside the gene matches. CDR3 length: 13 amino acids. The CDR3 DNA reads as TGTGCCTTTTCCGGGACAGTTGTTGAAAAACTGTTTTTT. Its protein product is CAFSGTVVEKLFF.

The gene calls are TRBV28 and TRBJ2-3; possible D gene TRBD2, 6 bases. V gave up 1 base and J gave up 5 bases, with 13 bases separating them. CDR1 MDHEN and CDR2 SYDVKM come from the germline V gene. CDR3 length: 15 residues. The CDR3 sequence: CASSLFRLAKDTQYF. The CDR3 DNA sequence: TGTGCCAGCAGTTTATTCAGGCTAGCGAAAGATACGCAGTATTTT.

CDR3 sequence: CASSFEDTEAFF. DNA for the CDR3: TGTGCCAGCAGCTTCGAGGACACTGAAGCTTTCTTT. The chain links TRBV6-5 to TRBJ1-1; no definite D call. This CDR3 is built from 12 residues. Germline assignment: CDR1 MNHEY and CDR2 SVGAGI. V dropped 6 bases and J dropped 3 bases, with 8 bases sitting between them.

V is TRBV6-6 and J is TRBJ2-5; TRBD2 matches at 7 bases. CDR3 length: 13 amino acids. In germline, CDR1 is MNHNY, CDR2 SVGAGI (reference sequence). V shed 7 bases and J 7 bases; nucleotides not matched to a gene: 9. CDR3 residues: CASIGSWEGTQYF. CDR3 in DNA: TGTGCCAGCATTGGCAGTTGGGAGGGGACCCAGTACTTC.

As regards this clone: Other DNA variants within this sample encode the same CDR3. This chain links TRBV6-5 with TRBJ1-6; no clear D. The ends were cut back, 5 bases at V and 0 bases at J, with 5 bases in the middle. CDR1 and CDR2 (germline): MNHEY, SVGAGI. This CDR3 spans 14 amino acids. The CDR3 sequence is CASSRSSYNSPLHF. The CDR3 DNA is TGTGCCAGCAGTCGGAGCTCCTATAATTCACCCCTCCACTTT.

This clone was detected a few times. The chain combines TRBV6-1 with TRBJ1-6; possibly TRBD1 for D (5 bases). The germline CDR1 and CDR2 sequences are MNHNS and SASEGT. V was pared by 5 bases and J by 4 bases, with 9 bases between. CDR3 length equals 14 residues. CDR3 nucleotides: TGTGCCAGCAGTATTGGACAATATAATTCACCCCTCCACTTT. This translates into CASSIGQYNSPLHF.